Listed below are T cell receptor beta chains from one sample, sequenced in a study of cytomegalovirus exposure and HLA in healthy donors. Sequencing was performed with immunoSEQ multiplex PCR; in TCRdb, only in-frame clones are kept and a portion is missing. Among under 150,000 clones, under 90% were seen once, and the ten largest hold 4% to 4.5%. Sequences were obtained from PBMCs. The receptors come from a woman aged 40 to 50 in good health and CMV-seronegative. The CDR3 runs from the conserved cysteine through the conserved F or W. The D gene is left open where the match is weak. Only some rows state a clone size, as once, few, many or a class for expanded clones.

clone_size,d_call,v_call,j_call,cdr3_nt,cdr3_aa
NA,TRBD1,TRBV14,TRBJ2-7,TGTGCCAGCAGTCAAAAGGACAGGGGCGCATACTACGAGCAGTACTTC,CASSQKDRGAYYEQYF
medium-sized,TRBD1,TRBV5-6,TRBJ2-7,TGTGCCAGCAGCTTGGGAGGGGACAGCTACGAGCAGTACTTC,CASSLGGDSYEQYF
once,NA,TRBV29-1,TRBJ1-4,TGCAGCGTTGAACAGGGGGAAAAACTGTTTTTT,CSVEQGEKLFF
NA,NA,TRBV15,TRBJ1-6,TGTGCCACCAGCAGAGCACAGGGAAGCTCCTATAATTCACCCCTCCACTTT,CATSRAQGSSYNSPLHF
NA,NA,TRBV28,TRBJ2-7,TGTGCCAGCAGTTTAAGTTTGACCGGCGGGCAGTACTTC,CASSLSLTGGQYF
medium-sized,NA,TRBV9,TRBJ1-3,TGTGCCAGCAGCGTTGGGGCTTTCGAAAACACCATATATTTT,CASSVGAFENTIYF
few,TRBD2,TRBV10-3,TRBJ2-6,TGTGCCATCAGTGAGTCGGGTAGCGGGAGTTTGGCTGGGGCCAACGTCCTGACTTTC,CAISESGSGSLAGANVLTF
NA,TRBD1,TRBV18,TRBJ2-5,TGTGCCAGCTTCGAGGGACAGCCCTACCAAGAGACCCAGTACTTC,CASFEGQPYQETQYF
NA,NA,TRBV18,TRBJ1-4,TGTGCCAGCTCACCCGTATTTTCTGAAAAACTGTTTTTT,CASSPVFSEKLFF
NA,NA,TRBV2,TRBJ1-2,TGTGCCAGCAGTGCTCAGTATGGCTACACCTTC,CASSAQYGYTF
once,NA,TRBV27,TRBJ1-1,TGTGCCAGCAGCCTACAACGACAGGCCTCGAACACTGAAGCTTTCTTT,CASSLQRQASNTEAFF
NA,TRBD2,TRBV27,TRBJ2-5,TGTGCCAGCAGTCCAGGAGCGGGAATGCAAGAGACCCAGTACTTC,CASSPGAGMQETQYF
NA,TRBD1,TRBV7-3,TRBJ2-1,TGTGCCAGCAGCTTAAAGACAGGGCCGTACAATGAGCAGTTCTTC,CASSLKTGPYNEQFF
once,NA,TRBV4-3,TRBJ2-3,TGCGCCAGCAGCCAAGATAGATATACGCAGTATTTT,CASSQDRYTQYF
NA,NA,TRBV4-1,TRBJ1-3,TGCGCCAGCAGCCCAACCTCGTGGACAGCTGGAAACACCATATATTTT,CASSPTSWTAGNTIYF
NA,NA,TRBV27,TRBJ1-6,TGTGCCAGCAGACCTGACAGGACTTTTAAGTCCCTCCACTTT,CASRPDRTFKSLHF
NA,NA,TRBV5-8,TRBJ1-2,TGTGCCAGCAGCTCCACCGACAAGTATGGCTACACCTTC,CASSSTDKYGYTF
NA,NA,TRBV6-5,TRBJ2-2,TGTGCCAGCAGTAGAAGACAGGCCTGGGAGCTGTTTTTT,CASSRRQAWELFF
NA,TRBD1,TRBV5-1,TRBJ1-2,TGCGCCAGCAGCAAAAGGACAGGAGAATCTAACTATGGCTACACCTTC,CASSKRTGESNYGYTF
NA,NA,TRBV21-1,TRBJ1-3,TGTGCCAGCAGTCTCCCGGGACAGACCCGATTCCTCTCTGGAAACACCATATATTTT,CASSLPGQTRFLSGNTIYF
NA,NA,TRBV4-2,TRBJ2-2,TGTGCCAGCAACCGAGGGGACACGAACACCGGGGAGCTGTTTTTT,CASNRGDTNTGELFF
NA,TRBD2,TRBV7-2,TRBJ2-7,TGTGCCAGCAGCCCCACCGGGACTAGAAATGCCGAGCAGTACTTC,CASSPTGTRNAEQYF
few,TRBD1,TRBV4-3,TRBJ1-5,TGCGCCAGCAGCCAAGATTACAGGGGGAGCAATCAGCCCCAGCATTTT,CASSQDYRGSNQPQHF
few,NA,TRBV10-3,TRBJ1-5,TGTGCCATCGGGAACCCGGAGGGCAATCAGCCCCAGCATTTT,CAIGNPEGNQPQHF
NA,NA,TRBV7-9,TRBJ2-3,TGTGCCAGCAGCTTATTCAGGACTAGCACAGATACGCAGTATTTT,CASSLFRTSTDTQYF
NA,NA,TRBV5-3,TRBJ2-4,TGTGCCAGAATAGTTCTGGTACTAGCCAAAAACATTCAGTACTTC,CARIVLVLAKNIQYF
NA,TRBD2,TRBV5-1,TRBJ2-1,TGCGCCAGCAGACCAACTAGCGGGGCCTACAATGAGCAGTTCTTC,CASRPTSGAYNEQFF
NA,TRBD1,TRBV5-4,TRBJ1-1,TGTGCCAGCAGCTTTGACAGGGGGCGGGGCACTGAAGCTTTCTTT,CASSFDRGRGTEAFF
NA,NA,TRBV5-4,TRBJ2-2,TGTGCCAGCACCTTGGCAGAAAGCACCGGGGAGCTGTTTTTT,CASTLAESTGELFF
NA,NA,TRBV29-1,TRBJ2-2,TGCAGCGTTGCTTTGGGGGCGGGCGGGGAGCTGTTTTTT,CSVALGAGGELFF
NA,TRBD2,TRBV2,TRBJ2-2,TGTGCCAGCAGTGATCGACTAGCGGGAGGTGTAGGCACCGGGGAGCTGTTTTTT,CASSDRLAGGVGTGELFF
NA,TRBD2,TRBV4-1,TRBJ2-3,TGCGCCAGCAGCCAAACCTTAGCGGGGGGCCGAGGAGATACGCAGTATTTT,CASSQTLAGGRGDTQYF
NA,TRBD1,TRBV6-6,TRBJ1-5,TGTGCCAGCAGGGGAGGACAGGGGGCCGATCAGCCCCAGCATTTT,CASRGGQGADQPQHF
NA,TRBD1,TRBV19,TRBJ1-1,TGTGCCAGTAGTACCCCGACAGGGATAGTAGTGAACACTGAAGCTTTCTTT,CASSTPTGIVVNTEAFF
once,TRBD2,TRBV4-3,TRBJ2-1,TGCGCCAGCAGCCAAGATTGGAGTGGGGGGGGATCCAGCTCCTACAATGAGCAGTTCTTC,CASSQDWSGGGSSSYNEQFF
NA,NA,TRBV27,TRBJ1-1,TGTGCCAGCAGTTTATCACGTAAGGGGCACACTGAAGCTTTCTTT,CASSLSRKGHTEAFF
NA,NA,TRBV7-9,TRBJ1-6,TGTGCCAGCAGCTTAGATCTTAAAGGAAGAGGATATAATTCACCCCTCCACTTT,CASSLDLKGRGYNSPLHF
NA,NA,TRBV5-1,TRBJ2-6,TGCGCCAGCAGCCCGATAGCGTCCGGGGCCAACGTCCTGACTTTC,CASSPIASGANVLTF
NA,NA,TRBV7-2,TRBJ2-5,TGTGCCAGCAGTTCGGGGCAGGGGGGGACCCAGTACTTC,CASSSGQGGTQYF
NA,TRBD1,TRBV6-6,TRBJ1-5,TGTGCCAGCAGTTACCGCGACAGGGTCCATCAGCCCCAGCATTTT,CASSYRDRVHQPQHF
NA,TRBD1,TRBV7-7,TRBJ2-1,TGTGCTAGCAGCTCGGACAGGGTCGGTTACAATGAGCAGTTCTTC,CASSSDRVGYNEQFF
NA,TRBD2,TRBV7-9,TRBJ2-7,TGTGCCAGCAGCCCCCGAGGTAGCGGGAGATCCTACGAGCAGTACTTC,CASSPRGSGRSYEQYF
NA,NA,TRBV4-3,TRBJ1-5,TGCGCCAGCAGCCAAGTTACGGGGGGTCAGCCCCAGCATTTT,CASSQVTGGQPQHF
NA,TRBD2,TRBV9,TRBJ2-1,TGTGCCAGCAGCGTAGGAGCGGCGGGGGGCACCTACAATGAGCAGTTCTTC,CASSVGAAGGTYNEQFF